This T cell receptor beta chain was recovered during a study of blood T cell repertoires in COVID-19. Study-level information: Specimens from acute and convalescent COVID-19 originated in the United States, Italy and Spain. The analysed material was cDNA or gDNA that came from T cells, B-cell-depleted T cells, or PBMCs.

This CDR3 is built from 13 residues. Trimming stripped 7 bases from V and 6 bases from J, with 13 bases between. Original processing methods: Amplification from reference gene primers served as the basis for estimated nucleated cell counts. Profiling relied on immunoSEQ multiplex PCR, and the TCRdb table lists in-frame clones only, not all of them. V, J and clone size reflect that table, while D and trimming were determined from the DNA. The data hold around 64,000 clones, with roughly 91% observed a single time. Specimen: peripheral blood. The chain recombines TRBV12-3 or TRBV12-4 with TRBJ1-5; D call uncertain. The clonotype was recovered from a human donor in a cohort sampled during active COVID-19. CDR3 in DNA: TGTGCCAGCACCGCAGGCCTCAGTCAGCCCCAGCATTTT. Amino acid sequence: CASTAGLSQPQHF.